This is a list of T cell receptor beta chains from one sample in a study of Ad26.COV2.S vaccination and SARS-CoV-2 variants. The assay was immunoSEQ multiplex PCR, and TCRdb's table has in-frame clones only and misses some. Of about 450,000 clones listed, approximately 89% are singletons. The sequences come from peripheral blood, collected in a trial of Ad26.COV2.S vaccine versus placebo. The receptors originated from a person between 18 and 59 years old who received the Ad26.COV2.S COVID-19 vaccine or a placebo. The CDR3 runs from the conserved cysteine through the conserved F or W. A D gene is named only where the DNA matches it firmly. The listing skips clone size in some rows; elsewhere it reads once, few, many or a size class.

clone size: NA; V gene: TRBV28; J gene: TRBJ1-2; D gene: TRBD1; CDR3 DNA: TGTGCCAGCAGAGGGAGAGACAGGGTTATTCTTTATGGCTACACCTTC; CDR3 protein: CASRGRDRVILYGYTF
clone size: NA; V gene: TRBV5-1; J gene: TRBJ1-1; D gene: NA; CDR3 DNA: TGCGCCAGCAGCTTGGAAGGCCGGAACACTGAAGCTTTCTTT; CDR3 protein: CASSLEGRNTEAFF
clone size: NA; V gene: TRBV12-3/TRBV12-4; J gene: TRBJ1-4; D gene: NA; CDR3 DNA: TGTGCCAGCAGTTTGGAGGACGAAAAACTGTTTTTT; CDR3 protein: CASSLEDEKLFF
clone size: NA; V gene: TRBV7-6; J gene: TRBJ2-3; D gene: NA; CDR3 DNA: TGTGCCAGCAGCCGATTGGCCCCGCTGGAGGAGTCGGGCACAGATACGCAGTATTTT; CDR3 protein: CASSRLAPLEESGTDTQYF
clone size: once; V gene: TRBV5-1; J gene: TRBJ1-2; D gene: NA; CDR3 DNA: TGCGCCAGCAGGCGGGAGGATAACTATGGCTACACCTTC; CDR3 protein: CASRREDNYGYTF
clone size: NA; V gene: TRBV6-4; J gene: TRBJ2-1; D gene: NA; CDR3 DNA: TGTGCCAGCAGTGAGGGGGAATACAATGAGCAGTTCTTC; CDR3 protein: CASSEGEYNEQFF
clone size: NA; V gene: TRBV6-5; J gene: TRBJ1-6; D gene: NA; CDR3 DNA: TGTGCCAGCAGTTACACTACAGGGCCTAATTCACCCCTCCACTTT; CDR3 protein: CASSYTTGPNSPLHF
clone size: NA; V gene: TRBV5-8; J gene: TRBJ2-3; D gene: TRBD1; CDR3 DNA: TGTGCCAGCAGCTTGGGACAGGGAACGGCAGATACGCAGTATTTT; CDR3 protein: CASSLGQGTADTQYF
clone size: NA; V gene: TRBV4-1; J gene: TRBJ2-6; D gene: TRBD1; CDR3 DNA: TGCGCCAGCAGCCAGGGGACAGCAATCTCTGGGGCCAACGTCCTGACTTTC; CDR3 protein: CASSQGTAISGANVLTF
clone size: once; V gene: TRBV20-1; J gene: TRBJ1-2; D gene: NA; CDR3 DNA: TGCAGTGCCTGGAAAGGAGGGGGCTACACCTTC; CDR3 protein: CSAWKGGGYTF
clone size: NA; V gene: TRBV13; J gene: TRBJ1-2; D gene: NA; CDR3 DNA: TGTGCCAGCAGCTTACCATCGGGGACGAGGAACTATGGCTACACCTTC; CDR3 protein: CASSLPSGTRNYGYTF
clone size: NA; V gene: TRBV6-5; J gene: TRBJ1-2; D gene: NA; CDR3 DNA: TGTGCCAGCAGTCCCGCCGGGCGCTGGGGCTACACCTTC; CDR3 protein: CASSPAGRWGYTF
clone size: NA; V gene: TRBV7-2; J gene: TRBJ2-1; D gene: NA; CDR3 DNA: TGTGCCAGCAGCTTAGCGAGTCCGGGAAGGCAGTTCTTC; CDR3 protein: CASSLASPGRQFF
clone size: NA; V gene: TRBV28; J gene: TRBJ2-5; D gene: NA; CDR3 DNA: TGTGCCAGCAGTAGGGGTTGGGAACAGACCCAGTACTTC; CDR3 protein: CASSRGWEQTQYF
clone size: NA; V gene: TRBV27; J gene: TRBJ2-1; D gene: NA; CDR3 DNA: TGTGCCAGCAGTTTATACCGCTCCTCCTACAATGAGCAGTTCTTC; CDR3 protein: CASSLYRSSYNEQFF
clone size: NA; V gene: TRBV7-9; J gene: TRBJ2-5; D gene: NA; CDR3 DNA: TGTGCCAGCAGCTTACAGGACGCGGGGGAGACCCAGTACTTC; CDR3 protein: CASSLQDAGETQYF
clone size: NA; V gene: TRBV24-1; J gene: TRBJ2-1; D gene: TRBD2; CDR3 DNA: TGTGCCACCAGTGTTCTAGCGGGAAAGGGGGAGCAGTTCTTC; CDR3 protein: CATSVLAGKGEQFF
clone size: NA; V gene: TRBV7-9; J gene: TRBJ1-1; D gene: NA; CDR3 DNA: TGTGCCAGCAGCCCACGGACAGACACTGAAGCTTTCTTT; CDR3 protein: CASSPRTDTEAFF